These 5 T cell receptor beta chains share one sample of origin, sequenced in a study of shared clonotypes between healthy human individuals. TCRdb's table, derived via immunoSEQ multiplex PCR, lists solely in-frame clones and lacks some. The sample shows 2 million to 2.5 million clones, around 90% of them seen only once. Input material: naive CD4+ T cells from PBMCs. Subset denoted: CD45RA+ positively selected. These receptor sequences come from a man younger than 35 in good health. Some clones in this sample may be carry-over from other donors' samples.

Here the CDR3 DNA reads TGCAGCGTTGCCCAGACAGGGCGGGATTCACCCCTCCACTTT. This codes for CSVAQTGRDSPLHF. The chain joins TRBV29-1 to TRBJ1-6; 7 bases agree with TRBD1. CDR1 is SQVTM, CDR2 ANQGSEA, per germline. The V segment lost 4 bases and the J segment 8 bases; nucleotides outside the gene matches: 8. The CDR3 extends over 14 amino acids.

This sequence joins TRBV5-8 and TRBJ1-1, with a possible D match to TRBD1 (6 bases). CDR1 is SGHTS and CDR2 is YDEGEE in the germline V gene. The V end lost 7 bases, the J end lost 1 base, and 14 bases lay between the germline ends. This CDR3 has 14 amino acids. CDR3 loop: CASSWGGANTEAFF. CDR3 nucleotide sequence: TGTGCCAGCTCTTGGGGGGGCGCGAACACTGAAGCTTTCTTT. Filled out from reference TRBV5-8 and TRBJ1-1, the complete variable domain reads EAGVTQSPTHLIKTRGQQATLRCSPISGHTSVYWYQQALGLGLQFLLWYDEGEERNRGNFPPRFSGRQFPNYSSELNVNALELEDSALYLCASSWGGANTEAFFGQGTRLTVV.

The sample holds a few counts of this clone. The chain recombines TRBV4-1 with TRBJ1-2; 9 bases fit TRBD1. The germline V gene has CDR1 MGHRA and CDR2 YSYEKL. The V segment lost 3 bases and the J segment 5 bases; nucleotides outside the gene matches: 7. This CDR3 is built from 15 residues. For the CDR3, the DNA is TGCGCCAGCAGCCAGTCCGGACAGGGGAAGTATGGCTACACCTTC. Its translation: CASSQSGQGKYGYTF.

The V call is TRBV6-1, the J call TRBJ2-5; TRBD1 aligns across 8 bases. The V segment lost 0 bases and the J segment 5 bases; nucleotides outside the gene matches: 8. This CDR3 is built from 16 residues. Germline CDR1 is MNHNS and CDR2 is SASEGT. Here the CDR3 reads CASSEARRGRWETQYF. The CDR3, as DNA: TGTGCCAGCAGTGAAGCGCGCAGGGGGCGGTGGGAGACCCAGTACTTC.

The CDR3 DNA is TGTGCCAGCAGCTTAGGTATTCTCGGGAGCGAGCAGTACTTC. Its translation is CASSLGILGSEQYF. The chain uses TRBV7-2 and TRBJ2-7; D may be TRBD2 (6 bases). The V and J ends lost 1 base and 6 bases respectively, with 13 bases between them. There are 14 residues in the CDR3. CDR1 SGHTA and CDR2 FQGNSA come from the germline V gene.